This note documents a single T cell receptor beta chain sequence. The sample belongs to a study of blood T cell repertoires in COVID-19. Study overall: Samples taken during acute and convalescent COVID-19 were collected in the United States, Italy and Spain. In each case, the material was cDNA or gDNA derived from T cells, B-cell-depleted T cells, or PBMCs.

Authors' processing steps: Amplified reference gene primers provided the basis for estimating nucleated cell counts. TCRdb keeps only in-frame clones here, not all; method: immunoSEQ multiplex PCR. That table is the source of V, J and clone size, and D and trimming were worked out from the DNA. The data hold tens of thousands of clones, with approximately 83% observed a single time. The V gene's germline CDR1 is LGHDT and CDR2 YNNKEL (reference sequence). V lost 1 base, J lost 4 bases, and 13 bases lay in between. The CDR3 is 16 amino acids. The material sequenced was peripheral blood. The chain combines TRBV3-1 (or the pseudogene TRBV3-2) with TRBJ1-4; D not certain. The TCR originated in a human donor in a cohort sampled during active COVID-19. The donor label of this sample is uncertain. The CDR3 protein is CASSQGGWVGNEKLFF. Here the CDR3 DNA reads TGTGCCAGCAGCCAAGGAGGGTGGGTGGGTAATGAAAAACTGTTTTTT.